This T cell receptor (beta chain) was found in a study of Ad26.COV2.S vaccination and SARS-CoV-2 variants. Indicated treatment: roughly 20 received Ad26.COV2.S at low or high dose, single or two shots; roughly five received placebo; per-sample allocation not given. Sampling was performed 63 days after the first vaccine or placebo injection. V lost 2 bases and J lost 0; bases outside the gene matches: 14. From germline, CDR1 is SEHNR and CDR2 FQNEAQ (reference sequence). The CDR3 runs 19 residues. Produced via immunoSEQ multiplex PCR; TCRdb's table is partial and in-frame only. The sample shows about 420,000 clones, approximately 88% of them seen only once.

The V call is TRBV7-9, the J call TRBJ1-1; 8 nucleotides line up with TRBD1. The source of this sequence is a person between 18 and 60 years old who received the Ad26.COV2.S COVID-19 vaccine or a placebo. The material sequenced was peripheral blood, taken in a trial of Ad26.COV2.S vaccine versus placebo. CDR3 in DNA: TGTGCCAGCAGCTTATTTCGACGGCCCTTACAGGGGGTGAACACTGAAGCTTTCTTT. Amino acid sequence: CASSLFRRPLQGVNTEAFF.